This is a list of T cell receptor beta chains from one sample in a study of molecular identifiers for immune sequencing clone quantification. MiXCR was run by TCRdb on the PCR reads, yielding one entry per CDR3 protein. This sample has tens of thousands of distinct CDR3 sequences; roughly a fifth occur once, and the top ten carry about 0.95%. Sequenced input: naive CD8+ T cells from blood, with Jurkat cell RNA spiked in. All receptors derive from a human donor in good health. Some libraries in this study had Jurkat cell RNA spiked in. The CDR3 runs from the conserved cysteine through the conserved F or W. Each record gives: D gene, J gene, V gene, clone size, CDR3 DNA, CDR3 protein. D genes are given only for firm matches. Clone size is given for some rows only: seen once, a few or many times, or a class if the clone is expanded.

TRBD1 | TRBJ1-1 | TRBV10-3 | - | TGTGCCATCAGTGAGGGGACAGGGAGGGACACTGAAGCTTTCTTT | CAISEGTGRDTEAFF
- | TRBJ2-7 | TRBV7-2 | many | TGTGCCAGCAGCCAGGAAGGTGACGAGCAGTACTTC | CASSQEGDEQYF
- | TRBJ2-7 | TRBV20-1 | - | TGCAGTGCTAGGGTCCGGGACACCGGAAAGTCCTACGAGCAGTACTTC | CSARVRDTGKSYEQYF
TRBD1 | TRBJ2-7 | TRBV28 | few | TGTGCCAGCAGCGTGATTGGGACAGACGACGAGCAGTACTTC | CASSVIGTDDEQYF
- | TRBJ1-1 | TRBV4-1 | few | TGCGCCAGCAGCCAAGAGGGGAATCCGAACACTGAAGCTTTCTTT | CASSQEGNPNTEAFF
TRBD2 | TRBJ2-1 | TRBV7-7 | many | TGTGCTAGCAGCTTAGTCCCCATGGTCCGCGGGAGTTACAATGAGCAGTTCTTC | CASSLVPMVRGSYNEQFF
TRBD2 | TRBJ2-7 | TRBV6-1 | few | TGTGCCAGCAGTGAAGTTAGAGCGGGACCAACCTACGAGCAGTACTTC | CASSEVRAGPTYEQYF
- | TRBJ1-5 | TRBV7-9 | many | TGTGCCAGCAGCTCAACAGGCAATCAGCCCCAGCATTTT | CASSSTGNQPQHF
- | TRBJ1-2 | TRBV5-3 | - | TGTGCCAGCAGCTTGGAACAGACAGACTATGGCTACACCTTC | CASSLEQTDYGYTF
- | TRBJ1-1 | TRBV3-1 | many | TGTGCCAGCAGCCAAGTTGTAGGGGCCACTGAAGCTTTCTTT | CASSQVVGATEAFF
- | TRBJ2-4 | TRBV3-2 | - | TGTGCCAGCAGGGGGTGGTGGGCCAAAAACATTCAGTACTTC | CASRGWWAKNIQYF
- | TRBJ2-5 | TRBV7-9 | many | TGTGCCAGCAGCTTAGGTTGGCAAGAGACCCAGTACTTC | CASSLGWQETQYF
- | TRBJ1-5 | TRBV9 | many | TGTGCCAGCAGCGTAGATGGGGGACAGCCCCAGCATTTT | CASSVDGGQPQHF
TRBD2 | TRBJ2-7 | TRBV6-2/TRBV6-3 | many | TGTGCCAGCAGCTCCGGGACTAGCGGTACCTACGAGCAGTACTTC | CASSSGTSGTYEQYF
- | TRBJ1-6 | TRBV6-5 | many | TGTGCCAGCAGCCAGGACAGCTCCTATAATTCACCCCTCCACTTT | CASSQDSSYNSPLHF
- | TRBJ2-1 | TRBV4-3 | few | TGCGCCAGCAGCCAAGATATTGCGAGGTACAATGAGCAGTTCTTC | CASSQDIARYNEQFF
TRBD2 | TRBJ2-7 | TRBV12-3/TRBV12-4 | few | TGTGCCAGCAGTGAGCGGGGGGTGCATTCCTACGAGCAGTACTTC | CASSERGVHSYEQYF
TRBD2 | TRBJ2-3 | TRBV29-1 | many | TGCAGCGTATTAGACGGGACGGGGGGGTCACTGACATACACAGATACGCAGTATTTT | CSVLDGTGGSLTYTDTQYF
- | TRBJ1-1 | TRBV27 | many | TGTGCCAGCAGTTTAAGTGTAAGCACTGAAGCTTTCTTT | CASSLSVSTEAFF
TRBD2 | TRBJ2-1 | TRBV29-1 | - | TGCAGCGTCCTCGGACTAGCGGCCGGGGTATTGAATGAGCAGTTCTTC | CSVLGLAAGVLNEQFF
- | TRBJ1-1 | TRBV5-1 | many | TGCGCCAGCAGCCCTCTGAGTCCGAACACTGAAGCTTTCTTT | CASSPLSPNTEAFF
- | TRBJ2-2 | TRBV7-2 | - | TGTGCCAGCAGCTTAGGCCCATGGGGGGGGGCCCACACCGGGGAGCTGTTTTTT | CASSLGPWGGAHTGELFF
- | TRBJ1-2 | TRBV13 | many | TGTGCCAGCAGCTTAGCTGGAGGTTACTGCACCTTC | CASSLAGGYCTF
- | TRBJ2-1 | TRBV4-3 | many | TGCGCCAGCAGCCAAGATATGGGAACAAACTATGAGCAGTTCTTC | CASSQDMGTNYEQFF
- | TRBJ2-2 | TRBV7-9 | many | TGTGCCAGCAGCCCACACACCGGGGAGCTGTTTTTT | CASSPHTGELFF
- | TRBJ1-5 | TRBV30 | - | TGTGCCTGGAGTGGAGCATCCAGCAATCGGCCCCAGCATTTT | CAWSGASSNRPQHF
- | TRBJ2-2 | TRBV4-1 | many | TGCGCCAGCAGCCATATCCAAGTGAACACCGGGGAGCTGTTTTTT | CASSHIQVNTGELFF
- | TRBJ2-1 | TRBV11-2 | many | TGTGCCAGCAGCTCCGACAGAAATGAGCAGTTCTTC | CASSSDRNEQFF
TRBD1 | TRBJ2-6 | TRBV7-9 | many | TGTGCCAGCAGCTTAGCGACAGGGGGTTTGGCCAACGTCCTGACTTTC | CASSLATGGLANVLTF
TRBD1 | TRBJ2-7 | TRBV7-2 | many | TGTGCCAGCACCTCAGGGGGCGTAAGTACCTACGAGCAGTACTTC | CASTSGGVSTYEQYF
- | TRBJ2-7 | TRBV19 | few | TGTGCCAGTAGCTCGTGGGGGGATCCGAATTACGGGGAGCAGTACTTC | CASSSWGDPNYGEQYF
- | TRBJ1-1 | TRBV7-9 | many | TGTGCCAGCAGCCGACAGTACACTGAAGCTTTCTTT | CASSRQYTEAFF
- | TRBJ2-7 | TRBV7-9 | many | TGTGCCAGCAGCTTCGTGACAGGTCCCGAGCAGTACTTC | CASSFVTGPEQYF
- | TRBJ2-1 | TRBV7-9 | few | TGTGCCAGCAGCCCGGAGCGGATATCCTACAATGAGCAGTTCTTC | CASSPERISYNEQFF
- | TRBJ2-7 | TRBV3-2 | many | TGTGCCAGCAGGGGCGGGGGGTACGAGCAGTACTTC | CASRGGGYEQYF
- | TRBJ2-5 | TRBV4-3 | - | TGCGCCAGCAGCCAAGATTTGAGCGGTGAGACCCAGTACTTC | CASSQDLSGETQYF
- | TRBJ2-1 | TRBV5-6 | - | TGTGCCAGCAGCTTGAAGGCCATCCACAACAATGAGCAGTTCTTC | CASSLKAIHNNEQFF
- | TRBJ1-6 | TRBV5-6 | many | TGTGCCAGCAGCCCGGACAGAGCAACTTCACCCCTCCACTTT | CASSPDRATSPLHF
- | TRBJ2-5 | TRBV20-1 | many | TGCAGTGCTAGAGACCACCCCCCCGGGAGAGAGACCCAGTACTTC | CSARDHPPGRETQYF
- | TRBJ2-5 | TRBV7-2 | many | TGTGCCGCCGCGGACGGTGTGCGGGCGTTTCAATTCCAAGAGACCCAGTACTTC | CAAADGVRAFQFQETQYF
TRBD1 | TRBJ1-3 | TRBV29-1 | many | TGCAGCGTTGCAACAGGGGACGGAAACACCATATATTTT | CSVATGDGNTIYF
- | TRBJ2-2 | TRBV13 | - | TGTGCCAGCAGCGCCATAATAGAGTGGACCGGGGAGCTGTCTTTT | CASSAIIEWTGELSF